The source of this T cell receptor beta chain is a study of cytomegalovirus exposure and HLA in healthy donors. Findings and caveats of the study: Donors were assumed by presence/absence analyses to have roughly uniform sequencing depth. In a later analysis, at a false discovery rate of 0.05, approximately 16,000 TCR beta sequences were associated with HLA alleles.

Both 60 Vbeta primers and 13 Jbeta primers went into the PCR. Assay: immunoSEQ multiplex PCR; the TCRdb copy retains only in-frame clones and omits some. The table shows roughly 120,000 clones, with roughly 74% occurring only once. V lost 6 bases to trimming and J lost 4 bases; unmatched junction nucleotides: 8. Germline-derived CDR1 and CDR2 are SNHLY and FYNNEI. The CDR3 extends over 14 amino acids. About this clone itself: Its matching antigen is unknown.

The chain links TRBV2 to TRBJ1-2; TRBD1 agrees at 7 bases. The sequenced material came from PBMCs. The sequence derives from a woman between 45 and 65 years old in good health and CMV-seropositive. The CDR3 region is CASREMGQTYGYTF. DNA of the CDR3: TGTGCCAGCAGGGAAATGGGACAGACCTATGGCTACACCTTC.